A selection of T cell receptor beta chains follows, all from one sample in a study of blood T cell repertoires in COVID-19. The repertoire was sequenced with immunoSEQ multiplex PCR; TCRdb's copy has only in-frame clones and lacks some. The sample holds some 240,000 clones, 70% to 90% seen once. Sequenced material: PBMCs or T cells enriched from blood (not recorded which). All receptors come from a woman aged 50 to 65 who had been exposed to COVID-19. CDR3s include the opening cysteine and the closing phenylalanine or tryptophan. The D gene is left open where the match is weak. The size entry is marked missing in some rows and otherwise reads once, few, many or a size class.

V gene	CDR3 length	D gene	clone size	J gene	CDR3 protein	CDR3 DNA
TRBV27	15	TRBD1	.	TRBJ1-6	CASSRDRVRNSPLHF	TGTGCCAGCAGCCGGGACAGGGTGAGGAATTCACCCCTCCACTTT
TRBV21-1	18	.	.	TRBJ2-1	CASSKAGTSGSSYNEQFF	TGTGCCAGCAGCAAAGCCGGGACTAGCGGAAGCTCCTACAATGAGCAGTTCTTC
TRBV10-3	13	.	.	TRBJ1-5	CAISLTENQPQHF	TGTGCCATCAGCCTAACGGAGAATCAGCCCCAGCATTTT
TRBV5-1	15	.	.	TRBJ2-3	CASSLALQIADTQYF	TGCGCCAGCAGCTTGGCCTTGCAGATTGCAGATACGCAGTATTTT
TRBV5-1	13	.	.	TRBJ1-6	CASSLDPRAPLHF	TGCGCCAGCAGCTTGGATCCGAGGGCACCCCTCCACTTT
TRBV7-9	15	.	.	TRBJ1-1	CASSLFGSGDTEAFF	TGTGCCAGCAGCTTATTCGGGAGTGGGGACACTGAAGCTTTCTTT
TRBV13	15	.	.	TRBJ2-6	CASSLLTSGANVLTF	TGTGCCAGCAGCCTACTTACCTCTGGGGCCAACGTCCTGACTTTC
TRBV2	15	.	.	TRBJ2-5	CARGLGTLHQETQYF	TGTGCCAGAGGGTTAGGGACTCTCCATCAAGAGACCCAGTACTTC
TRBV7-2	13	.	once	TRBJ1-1	CASSTGGETEAFF	TGTGCCAGCAGCACCGGGGGGGAAACGGAAGCTTTCTTT
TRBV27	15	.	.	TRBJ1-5	CASSSAGEGNQPQHF	TGTGCCAGCAGTTCCGCAGGGGAAGGCAATCAGCCCCAGCATTTT
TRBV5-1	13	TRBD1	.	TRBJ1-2	CASSFGTGYGYTF	TGCGCCAGCAGCTTCGGGACAGGATATGGCTACACCTTC
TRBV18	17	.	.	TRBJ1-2	CASSRLGQPTSNYGYTF	TGTGCCAGCTCACGACTTGGACAGCCCACCTCTAACTATGGCTACACCTTC
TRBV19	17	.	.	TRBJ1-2	CPHLTQEGSVPSYGYTF	TGTCCCCATTTAACCCAGGAAGGGAGTGTCCCTTCATATGGCTACACCTTC
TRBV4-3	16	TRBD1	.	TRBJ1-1	CASSQVGTGVGTEAFF	TGCGCCAGCAGCCAAGTCGGGACAGGGGTAGGCACTGAAGCTTTCTTT
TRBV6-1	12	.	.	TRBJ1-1	CASSEVRAEAFF	TGTGCCAGCAGTGAAGTTCGTGCTGAAGCTTTCTTT
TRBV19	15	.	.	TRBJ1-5	CASSSLGGRHQPQHF	TGTGCCAGTAGTTCACTCGGGGGAAGGCATCAGCCCCAGCATTTT
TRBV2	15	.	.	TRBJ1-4	CASTTTASTNEKLFF	TGTGCCAGCACCACCACAGCCTCAACTAATGAAAAACTGTTTTTT
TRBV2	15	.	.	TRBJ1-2	CASSEKDSRWDGYTF	TGTGCCAGCAGTGAGAAGGACAGTCGCTGGGATGGCTACACCTTC
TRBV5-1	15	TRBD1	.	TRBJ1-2	CASSLGTGDNYGYTF	TGCGCCAGCAGCTTGGGGACAGGGGATAACTATGGCTACACCTTC
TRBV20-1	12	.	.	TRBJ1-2	CSASSVNYGYTF	TGCAGTGCTAGTTCGGTAAACTATGGCTACACCTTC
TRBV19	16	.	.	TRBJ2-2	CASSIRGGLNTGELFF	TGTGCCAGTAGTATCCGCGGGGGCTTGAACACCGGGGAGCTGTTTTTT
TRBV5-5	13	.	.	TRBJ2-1	CASSLVSYNEQFF	TGTGCCAGCAGCTTGGTGAGCTACAATGAGCAGTTCTTC
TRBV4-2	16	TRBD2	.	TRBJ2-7	CASSQDSSGGAYEQYF	TGTGCCAGCAGCCAAGATTCCAGCGGGGGGGCGTACGAGCAGTACTTC
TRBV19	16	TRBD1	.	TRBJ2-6	CASSRDRAPGANVLTF	TGTGCCAGTAGTCGGGACAGGGCGCCTGGGGCCAACGTCCTGACTTTC
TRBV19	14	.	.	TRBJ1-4	CASTVTPRSEKLFF	TGTGCCAGTACGGTCACCCCAAGGAGTGAAAAACTGTTTTTT
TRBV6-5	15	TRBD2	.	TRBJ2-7	CASSSLAGGAYEQYF	TGTGCCAGCAGCTCCTTAGCGGGGGGGGCCTACGAGCAGTACTTC
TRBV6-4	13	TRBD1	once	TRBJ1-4	CASSADRGQKLFF	TGTGCCAGCAGTGCTGACAGGGGGCAAAAACTGTTTTTT
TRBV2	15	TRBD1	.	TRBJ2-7	CASSPGGQGVVPLNF	TGTGCCAGCAGTCCCGGTGGACAGGGGGTAGTGCCGCTCAACTTC
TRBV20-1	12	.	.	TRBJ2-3	CSASTPDNTQYF	TGCAGTGCTAGTACCCCAGACAATACGCAGTATTTT
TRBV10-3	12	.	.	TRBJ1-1	CAIRGGTTEAFF	TGTGCCATCAGGGGTGGGACAACTGAAGCTTTCTTT
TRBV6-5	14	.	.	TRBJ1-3	CASRGSLNGNTIYF	TGTGCCAGCAGGGGCTCCCTAAACGGAAACACCATATATTTT
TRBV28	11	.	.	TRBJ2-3	CASVHEDTQYF	TGTGCCAGCGTACACGAAGATACGCAGTATTTT
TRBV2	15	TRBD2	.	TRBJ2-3	CASRPGLAGADTQYF	TGTGCCAGCAGGCCGGGACTAGCGGGGGCAGATACGCAGTATTTT
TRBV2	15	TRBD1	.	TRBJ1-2	CASSGTGGKGYGYTF	TGTGCCAGCAGCGGGACAGGGGGCAAGGGCTATGGCTACACCTTC
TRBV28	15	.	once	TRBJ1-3	CASSFATGYGNTIYF	TGTGCCAGCAGTTTCGCTACAGGGTACGGAAACACCATATATTTT
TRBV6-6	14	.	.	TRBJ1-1	CASSPGQTNTEAFF	TGTGCCAGCAGCCCCGGACAGACGAACACTGAAGCTTTCTTT
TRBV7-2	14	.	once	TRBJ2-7	CASSLGGTGYEQYF	TGTGCCAGCAGCTTAGGAGGTACGGGCTACGAGCAGTACTTC
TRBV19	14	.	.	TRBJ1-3	CASTPLGSRNTIYF	TGTGCCAGTACTCCTTTGGGGAGCAGAAACACCATATATTTT
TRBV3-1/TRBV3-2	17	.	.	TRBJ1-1	CASSPRGGFGLNTEAFF	TGTGCCAGCAGCCCCCGGGGGGGGTTCGGGCTGAACACTGAAGCTTTCTTT
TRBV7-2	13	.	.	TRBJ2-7	CASSLAVANEQYF	TGTGCCAGCAGCTTAGCGGTAGCAAACGAGCAGTACTTC
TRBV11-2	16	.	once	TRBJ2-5	CASSPYQGGPGGTQYF	TGTGCCAGCAGCCCCTATCAGGGGGGCCCCGGGGGGACCCAGTACTTC
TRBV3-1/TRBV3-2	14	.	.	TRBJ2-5	CASSQDNTQETQYF	TGTGCCAGCAGCCAAGATAACACCCAAGAGACCCAGTACTTC